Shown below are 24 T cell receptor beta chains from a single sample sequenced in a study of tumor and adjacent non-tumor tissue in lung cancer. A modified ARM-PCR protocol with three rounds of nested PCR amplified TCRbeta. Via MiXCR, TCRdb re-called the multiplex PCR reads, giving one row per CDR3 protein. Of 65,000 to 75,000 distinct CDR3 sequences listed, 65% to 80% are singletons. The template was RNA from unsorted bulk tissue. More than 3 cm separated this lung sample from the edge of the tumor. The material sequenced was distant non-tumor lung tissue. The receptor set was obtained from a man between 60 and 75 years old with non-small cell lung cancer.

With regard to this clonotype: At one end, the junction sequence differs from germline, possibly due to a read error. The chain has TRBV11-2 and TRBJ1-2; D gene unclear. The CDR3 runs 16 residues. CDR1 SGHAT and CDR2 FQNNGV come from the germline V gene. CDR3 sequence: CASSPLVRAEFHGYTF. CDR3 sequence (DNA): TGTGCCAGCAGCCCCCTCGTCCGGGCTGAGTTCCATGGCTACACCTTT.

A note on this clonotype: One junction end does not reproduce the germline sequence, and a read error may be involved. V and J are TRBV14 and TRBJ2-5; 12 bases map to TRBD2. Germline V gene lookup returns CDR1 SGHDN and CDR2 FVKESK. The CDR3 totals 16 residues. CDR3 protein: CAISRWTSGMHETQYF. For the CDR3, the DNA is TGTGCCATCAGCCGCTGGACTAGCGGGATGCACGAGACCCAGTACTTC.

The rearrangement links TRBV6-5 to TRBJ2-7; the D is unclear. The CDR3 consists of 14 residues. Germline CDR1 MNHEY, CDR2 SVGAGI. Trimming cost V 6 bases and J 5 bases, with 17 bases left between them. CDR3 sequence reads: CASSLNGLWNEQYF. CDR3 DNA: TGTGCCAGCAGCCTAAATGGGTTGTGGAACGAGCAGTACTTC.

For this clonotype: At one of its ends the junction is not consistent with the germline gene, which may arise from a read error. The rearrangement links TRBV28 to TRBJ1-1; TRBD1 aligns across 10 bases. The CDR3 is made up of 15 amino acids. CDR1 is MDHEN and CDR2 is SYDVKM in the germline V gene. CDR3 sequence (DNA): TGTACCAGCAGCCTTCCCGGGACAGGGGCAACCGAAGCTTTCTTT. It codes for CTSSLPGTGATEAFF.

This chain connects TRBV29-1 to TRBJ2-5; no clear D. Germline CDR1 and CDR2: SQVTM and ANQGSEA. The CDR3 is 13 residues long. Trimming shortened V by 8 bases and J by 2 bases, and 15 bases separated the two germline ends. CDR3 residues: CSHETAVQETQYF. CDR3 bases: TGCAGCCATGAAACAGCTGTACAAGAGACCCAGTACTTC.

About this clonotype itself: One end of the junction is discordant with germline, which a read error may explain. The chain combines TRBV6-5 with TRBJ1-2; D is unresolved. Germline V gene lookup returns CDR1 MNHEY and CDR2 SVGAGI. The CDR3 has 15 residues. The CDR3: CASSYSKGSIYDYTF. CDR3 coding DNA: TGTGCCAGCAGTTACTCGAAGGGATCAATTTATGACTACACCTTC.

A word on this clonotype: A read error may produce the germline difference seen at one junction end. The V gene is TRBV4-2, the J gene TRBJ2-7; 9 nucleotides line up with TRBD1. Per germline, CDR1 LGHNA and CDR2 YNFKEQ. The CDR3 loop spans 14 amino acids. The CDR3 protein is CARSLTGGGDEQYF. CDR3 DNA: TGTGCCAGAAGCCTGACAGGGGGTGGGGACGAGCAGTACTTC.

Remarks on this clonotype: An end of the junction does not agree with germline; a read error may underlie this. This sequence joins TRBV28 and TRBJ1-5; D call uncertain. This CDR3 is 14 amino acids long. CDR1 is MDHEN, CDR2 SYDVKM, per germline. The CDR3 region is CASSYDNSNQPEHF. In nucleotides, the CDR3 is TGTGCCAGCAGTTACGACAATAGCAATCAGCCCGAGCATTTT. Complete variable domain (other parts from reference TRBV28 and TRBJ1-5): DVKVTQSSRYLVKRTGEKVFLECVQDMDHENMFWYRQDPGLGLRLIYFSYDVKMKEKGDIPEGYSVSREKKERFSLILESASTNQTSMYLCASSYDNSNQPEHFGDGTRLSIL.

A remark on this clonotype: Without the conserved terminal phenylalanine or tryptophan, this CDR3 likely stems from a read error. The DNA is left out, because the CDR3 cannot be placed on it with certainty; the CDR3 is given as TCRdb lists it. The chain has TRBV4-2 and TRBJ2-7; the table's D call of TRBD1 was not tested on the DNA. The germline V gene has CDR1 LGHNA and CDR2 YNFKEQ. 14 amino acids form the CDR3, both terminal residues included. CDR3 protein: CASSPTGSRDERYC.

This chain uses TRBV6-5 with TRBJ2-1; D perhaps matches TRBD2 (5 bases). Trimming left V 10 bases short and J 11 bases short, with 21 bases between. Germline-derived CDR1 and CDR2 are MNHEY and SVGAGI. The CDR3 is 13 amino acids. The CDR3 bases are TGTGCCAACAGCTACGGGGTCCTGGATCAGCAGTTCTTC. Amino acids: CANSYGVLDQQFF.

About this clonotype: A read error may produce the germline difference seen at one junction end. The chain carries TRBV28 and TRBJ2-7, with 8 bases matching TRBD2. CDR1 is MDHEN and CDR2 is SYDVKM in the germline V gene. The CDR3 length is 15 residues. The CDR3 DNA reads TGTGCCAACAGTTTAACAACTAGCGGCACCTACGAGCAGTACTTC. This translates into CANSLTTSGTYEQYF.

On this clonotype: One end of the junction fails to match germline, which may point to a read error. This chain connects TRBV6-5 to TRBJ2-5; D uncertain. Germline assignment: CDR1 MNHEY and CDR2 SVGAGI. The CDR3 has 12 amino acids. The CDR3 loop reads CASASVGETQYF. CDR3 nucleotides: TGTGCCAGCGCCTCGGTCGGTGAGACTCAGTACTTC.

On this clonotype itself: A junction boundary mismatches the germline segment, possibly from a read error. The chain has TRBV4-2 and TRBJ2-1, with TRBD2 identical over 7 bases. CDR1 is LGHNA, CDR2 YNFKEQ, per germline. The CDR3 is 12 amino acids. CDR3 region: CATAGVYNDQFF. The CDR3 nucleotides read TGTGCCACCGCGGGGGTCTATAATGACCAGTTCTTC.

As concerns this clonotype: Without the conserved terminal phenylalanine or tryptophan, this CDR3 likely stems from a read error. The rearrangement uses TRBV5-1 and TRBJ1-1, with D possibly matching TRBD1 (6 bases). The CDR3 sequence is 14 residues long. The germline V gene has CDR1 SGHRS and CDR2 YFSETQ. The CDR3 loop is CASIPDDGDTDAFL. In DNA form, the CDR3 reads TGCGCCAGCATCCCGGACGACGGGGACACTGATGCTTTCTTA.

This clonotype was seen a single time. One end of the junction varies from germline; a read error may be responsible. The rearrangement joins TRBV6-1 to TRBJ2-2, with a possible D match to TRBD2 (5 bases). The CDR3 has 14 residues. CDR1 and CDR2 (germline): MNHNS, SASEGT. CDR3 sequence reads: CVSSEVTRAGELFF. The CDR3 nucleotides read TGTGTCAGCAGTGAAGTAACTAGAGCAGGGGAGCTGTTTTTT.

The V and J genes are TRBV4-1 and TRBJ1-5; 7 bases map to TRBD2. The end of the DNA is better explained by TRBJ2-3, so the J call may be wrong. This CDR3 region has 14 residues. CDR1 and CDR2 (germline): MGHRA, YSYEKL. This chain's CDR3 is CASRPSRGRQPQYF. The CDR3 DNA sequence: TGCGCCAGCAGGCCGTCGCGGGGGAGACAGCCCCAGTATTTT.

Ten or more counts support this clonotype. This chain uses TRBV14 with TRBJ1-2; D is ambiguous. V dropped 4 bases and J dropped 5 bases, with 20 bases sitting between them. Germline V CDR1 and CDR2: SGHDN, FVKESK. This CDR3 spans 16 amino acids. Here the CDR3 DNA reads TGTGCCAGCAGCCCAACGTCCTCAACGTCGTGGTATGGCTACACCTTC. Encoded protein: CASSPTSSTSWYGYTF.

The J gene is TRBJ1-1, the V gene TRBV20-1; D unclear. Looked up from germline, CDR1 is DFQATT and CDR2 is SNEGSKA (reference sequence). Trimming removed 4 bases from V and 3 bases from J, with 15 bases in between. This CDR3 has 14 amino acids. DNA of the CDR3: TGCAGTGCTAAGCAGGCCGGCTCATACACTGAAGCTTTCTTT. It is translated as CSAKQAGSYTEAFF.

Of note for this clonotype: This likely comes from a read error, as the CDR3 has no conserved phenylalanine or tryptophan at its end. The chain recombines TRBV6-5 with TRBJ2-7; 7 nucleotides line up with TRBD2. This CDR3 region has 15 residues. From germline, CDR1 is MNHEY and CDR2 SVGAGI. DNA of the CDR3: TGTGCCAACAGTTGCTCGAGGCGGGAGACGGCCGAGCAGTACTCC. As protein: CANSCSRRETAEQYS.

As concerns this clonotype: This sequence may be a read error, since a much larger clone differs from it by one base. The CDR3 bases are TGTGCCAGTAATGGACAGGGGGCCGGGGCCAACGTCCTGACTTTC. Its translation: CASNGQGAGANVLTF. The chain links TRBV19 to TRBJ2-6, with 11 bases that match TRBD1. CDR1 and CDR2 (germline): LNHDA, SQIVND (reference sequence). The CDR3 consists of 15 residues. V was pared by 7 bases and J by 4 bases, with 3 bases of the junction left unmatched. Complete variable domain (other parts from reference TRBV19 and TRBJ2-6): DGGITQSPKYLFRKEGQNVTLSCEQNLNHDAMYWYRQDPGQGLRLIYYSQIVNDFQKGDIAEGYSVSREKKESFPLTVTSAQKNPTAFYLCASNGQGAGANVLTFGAGSRLTVL.

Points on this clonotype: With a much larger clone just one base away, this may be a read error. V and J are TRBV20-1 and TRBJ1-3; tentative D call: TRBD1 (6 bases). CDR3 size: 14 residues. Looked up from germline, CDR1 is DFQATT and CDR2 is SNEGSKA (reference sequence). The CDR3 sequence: CSTSLPGAGNTIYF. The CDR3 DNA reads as TGCAGTACTAGTCTCCCAGGGGCTGGAAACACCATATATTTT.

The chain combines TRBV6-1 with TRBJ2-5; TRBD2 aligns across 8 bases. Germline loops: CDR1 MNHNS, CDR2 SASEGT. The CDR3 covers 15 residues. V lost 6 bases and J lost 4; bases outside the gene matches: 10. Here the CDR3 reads CASRHSGLVGETQYF. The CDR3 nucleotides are TGTGCCAGCAGACACTCGGGACTAGTGGGAGAGACCCAGTACTTC.

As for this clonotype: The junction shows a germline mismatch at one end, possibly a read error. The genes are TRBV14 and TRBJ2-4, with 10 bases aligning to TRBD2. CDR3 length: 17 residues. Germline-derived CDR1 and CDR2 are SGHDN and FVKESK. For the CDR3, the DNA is TGTGCCAGCAGCCAAGATCATCTAGCGGGAGTTGGAAACATTCAATACTTC. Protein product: CASSQDHLAGVGNIQYF.

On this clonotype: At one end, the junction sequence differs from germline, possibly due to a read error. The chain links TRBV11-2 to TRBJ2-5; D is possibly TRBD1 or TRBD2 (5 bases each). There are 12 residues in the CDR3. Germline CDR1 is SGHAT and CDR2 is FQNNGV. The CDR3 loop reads CASSAQGETQHF. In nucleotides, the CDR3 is TGTGCCAGCAGCGCGCAGGGAGAGACCCAGCACTTC. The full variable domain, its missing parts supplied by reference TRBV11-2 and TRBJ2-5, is EAGVAQSPRYKIIEKRQSVAFWCNPISGHATLYWYQQILGQGPKLLIQFQNNGVVDDSQLPKDRFSAERLKGVDSTLKIQPAKLEDSAVYLCASSAQGETQHFGPGTRLLVL.